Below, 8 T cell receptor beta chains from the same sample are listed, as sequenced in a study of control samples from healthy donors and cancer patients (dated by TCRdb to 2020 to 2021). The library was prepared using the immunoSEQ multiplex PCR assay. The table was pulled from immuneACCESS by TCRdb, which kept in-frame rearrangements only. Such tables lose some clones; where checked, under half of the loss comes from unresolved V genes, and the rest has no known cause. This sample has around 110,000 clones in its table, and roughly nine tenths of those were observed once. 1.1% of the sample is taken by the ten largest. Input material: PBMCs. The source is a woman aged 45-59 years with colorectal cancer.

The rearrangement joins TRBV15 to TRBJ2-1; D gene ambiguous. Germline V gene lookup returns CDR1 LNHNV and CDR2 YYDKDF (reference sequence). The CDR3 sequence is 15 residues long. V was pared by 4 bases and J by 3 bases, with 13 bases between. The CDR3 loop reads CATSTERAYYNEQFF. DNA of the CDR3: TGTGCCACCAGCACGGAGCGAGCCTACTACAATGAGCAGTTCTTC. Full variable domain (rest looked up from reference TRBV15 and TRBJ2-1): DAMVIQNPRYQVTQFGKPVTLSCSQTLNHNVMYWYQQKSSQAPKLLFHYYDKDFNNEADTPDNFQSRRPNTSFCFLDIRSPGLGDTAMYLCATSTERAYYNEQFFGPGTRLTVL.

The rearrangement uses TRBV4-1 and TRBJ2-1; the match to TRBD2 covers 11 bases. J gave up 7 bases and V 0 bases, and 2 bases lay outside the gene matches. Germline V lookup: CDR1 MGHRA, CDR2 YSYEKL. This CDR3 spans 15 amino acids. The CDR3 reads CASSQDGTSGNEQFF. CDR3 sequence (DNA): TGCGCCAGCAGCCAAGATGGGACTAGCGGTAATGAGCAGTTCTTC.

The CDR3 loop is CASREAGSRDTQYF. CDR3 in DNA: TGTGCCAGCAGGGAAGCGGGGAGTCGAGATACGCAGTATTTT. The V call is TRBV14, the J call TRBJ2-3, with 7 positions matching TRBD2. The V gene end was trimmed by 6 bases and the J gene end by 5 bases; junction bases not matched to a gene: 8. The CDR3 length is 14 residues. Germline V gives CDR1 SGHDN, CDR2 FVKESK.

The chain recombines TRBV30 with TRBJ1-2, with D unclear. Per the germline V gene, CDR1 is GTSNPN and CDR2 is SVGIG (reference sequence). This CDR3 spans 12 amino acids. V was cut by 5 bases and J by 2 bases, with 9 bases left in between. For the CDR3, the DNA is TGTGCCTGGCAGAGTCTCAACTATGGCTACACCTTC. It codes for CAWQSLNYGYTF.

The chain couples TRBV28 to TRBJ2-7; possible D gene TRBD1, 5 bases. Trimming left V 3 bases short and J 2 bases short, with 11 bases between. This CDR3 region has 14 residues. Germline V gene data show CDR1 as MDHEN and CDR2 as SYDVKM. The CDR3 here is CASSLRQGAYEQYF. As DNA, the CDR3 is TGTGCCAGCAGTTTGAGGCAGGGTGCCTACGAGCAGTACTTC.

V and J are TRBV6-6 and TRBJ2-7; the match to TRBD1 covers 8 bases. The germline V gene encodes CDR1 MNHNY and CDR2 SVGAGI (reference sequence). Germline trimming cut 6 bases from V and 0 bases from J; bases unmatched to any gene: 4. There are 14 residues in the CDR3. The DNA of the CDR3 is TGTGCCAGCAGGTACGGACAGGGCTCCTACGAGCAGTACTTC. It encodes CASRYGQGSYEQYF.

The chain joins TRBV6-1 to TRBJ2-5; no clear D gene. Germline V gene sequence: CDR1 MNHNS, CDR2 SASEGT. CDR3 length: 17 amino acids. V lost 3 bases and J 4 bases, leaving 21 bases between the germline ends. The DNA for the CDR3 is TGTGCCAGCAGTGAGACGGATGAGCCGGCTTTCGGAGAGACCCAGTACTTC. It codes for CASSETDEPAFGETQYF.

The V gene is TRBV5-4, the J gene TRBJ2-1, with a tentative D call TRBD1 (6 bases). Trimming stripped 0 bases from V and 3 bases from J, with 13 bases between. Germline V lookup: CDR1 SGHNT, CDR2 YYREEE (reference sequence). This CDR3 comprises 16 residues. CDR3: CASSLAAGDFYNEQFF. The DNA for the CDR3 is TGTGCCAGCAGCTTGGCGGCAGGGGATTTCTACAATGAGCAGTTCTTC.